The rows below give T cell receptor beta chains drawn from one sample of a study of T cell responses to AZD1222 COVID-19 vaccine. The method was immunoSEQ multiplex PCR; TCRdb's version includes in-frame clones alone and lacks a portion of them. This sample has 100,000 to 150,000 clones, with more than 80% found just once. The specimen comprised peripheral blood, sampled on day 0 of AZD1222 vaccination. The source is an adult in good health. The CDR3 runs from the conserved cysteine through the conserved F or W. The D gene is left open where the match is weak.

D gene: .; J gene: TRBJ2-1; V gene: TRBV5-4; CDR3 DNA: TGTGCCAGCAGCAAAAGGACGGGCGGTGAGCAGTTCTTC; CDR3 protein: CASSKRTGGEQFF
D gene: TRBD1; J gene: TRBJ1-1; V gene: TRBV5-1; CDR3 DNA: TGCGCCAGCAGCGGTCCCGGGACAGCAGGCACTGAAGCTTTCTTT; CDR3 protein: CASSGPGTAGTEAFF
D gene: .; J gene: TRBJ2-1; V gene: TRBV7-3; CDR3 DNA: TGTGCCAGCAGCCCCTATAGTGGTGAGCAGTTCTTC; CDR3 protein: CASSPYSGEQFF
D gene: .; J gene: TRBJ1-3; V gene: TRBV7-2; CDR3 DNA: TGTGCCAGCAGCCTAACAACCTCTGGAAACACCATATATTTT; CDR3 protein: CASSLTTSGNTIYF
D gene: .; J gene: TRBJ1-2; V gene: TRBV19; CDR3 DNA: TGTGCCAGTAGTATGGGGGTTAACTATGGCTACACCTTC; CDR3 protein: CASSMGVNYGYTF
D gene: .; J gene: TRBJ2-7; V gene: TRBV4-1; CDR3 DNA: TGCGCCAGCAGCCAAGAATGGTGGGACAACTCCTACGAGCAGTACTTC; CDR3 protein: CASSQEWWDNSYEQYF
D gene: .; J gene: TRBJ1-1; V gene: TRBV6-5; CDR3 DNA: TGTGCCAGCAGTTACGCTCCAGGGAACACTGAAGCTTTCTTT; CDR3 protein: CASSYAPGNTEAFF
D gene: .; J gene: TRBJ2-1; V gene: TRBV19; CDR3 DNA: TGTGCCAGTACTAGACTGGGGGCCTACAATGAGCAGTTCTTC; CDR3 protein: CASTRLGAYNEQFF
D gene: TRBD1; J gene: TRBJ2-2; V gene: TRBV29-1; CDR3 DNA: TGCAGCGTTTTAGGCGTAAGGGGGCTGACCGGGGAGCTGTTTTTT; CDR3 protein: CSVLGVRGLTGELFF
D gene: .; J gene: TRBJ2-2; V gene: TRBV21-1; CDR3 DNA: TGTGCCAGCAGCTACCAGGAGGAGCTAGCGGGAAGCACCGGGGAGCTGTTTTTT; CDR3 protein: CASSYQEELAGSTGELFF